Shown below are 12 T cell receptor beta chains from a single sample sequenced in a study of T cell changes during pregnancy in multiple sclerosis (dated by TCRdb to the late 2010s). Library method: the immunoSEQ multiplex PCR assay. This is the immuneACCESS table as TCRdb keeps it, with only in-frame sequences that have V and J called. A part of the clones is gone; compared with another copy, unresolved V genes explain less than half, and the rest is unexplained. The sample table shows about 87,000 clones, and 80% to 95% are seen once. The ten largest make up roughly 1.4% of the sample. The specimen comprised peripheral blood, sampled in the third trimester of pregnancy. Receptors were obtained from a female donor in good health, enrolled as a control in a pregnancy study.

J is TRBJ2-5 and V is TRBV7-2, with TRBD2 identical over 14 bases. Germline V gene sequence: CDR1 SGHTA, CDR2 FQGNSA. The CDR3 extends over 14 amino acids. V trimming: 6 bases; J trimming: 7 bases; junction bases outside the gene matches: 4. The DNA of the CDR3 is TGTGCCAGCAGGACTAGCGGGGGGGTGGGGACCCAGTACTTC. Amino acid sequence: CASRTSGGVGTQYF.

The chain carries TRBV10-1 and TRBJ2-7; TRBD2 aligns across 9 bases. With V trimmed by 3 bases and J by 12 bases, 9 bases remained unmatched. Germline V gene lookup returns CDR1 WNHNN and CDR2 SYGVQD (reference sequence). The CDR3 contains 13 residues. In DNA form, the CDR3 reads TGCGCCAGCAGTGAAGGCCTAGCGGGGCCTCCGTACTTC. Residues: CASSEGLAGPPYF.

The CDR3, as DNA: TGTGCCAGCAGCGACAGGGGCCAAGAGACCCAGTACTTC. Residues: CASSDRGQETQYF. J is TRBJ2-5 and V is TRBV7-2; 8 nucleotides agree with TRBD1. Trimming cost V 5 bases and J 1 base; bases outside gene matches: 0. CDR1 SGHTA and CDR2 FQGNSA come from the germline V gene. The CDR3 runs to 13 residues.

The rearrangement joins TRBV27 to TRBJ2-2; 12 bases agree with TRBD2. The V segment lost 4 bases and the J segment 6 bases; nucleotides outside the gene matches: 3. This CDR3 region has 15 residues. Germline V CDR1 and CDR2: MNHEY, SMNVEV (reference sequence). CDR3 residues: CASSYLAGGAGELFF. In nucleotides, the CDR3 is TGTGCCAGCAGTTACCTAGCGGGAGGGGCCGGGGAGCTGTTTTTT.

The chain links TRBV25-1 to TRBJ2-1; a possible D gene is TRBD1 (7 bases). This CDR3 has 15 amino acids. In germline, CDR1 is MGHDK, CDR2 SYGVNS. Trimming took 2 bases from V and 6 from J, leaving 14 bases between them. This CDR3 is CASSEIGTAGNEQFF. CDR3 sequence (DNA): TGTGCCAGCAGTGAAATAGGGACAGCGGGCAATGAGCAGTTCTTC.

The V call is TRBV30, the J call TRBJ2-5, with no clear D. CDR1 GTSNPN and CDR2 SVGIG come from the germline V gene (reference sequence). The germline V and J ends were trimmed by 3 bases and 2 bases, with 10 bases remaining between them. This CDR3 has 13 residues. The CDR3 DNA follows: TGTGCCTGGAGGGGCAGCCCTCAAGAGACCCAGTACTTC. Its translation: CAWRGSPQETQYF.

This clone has just a few counts. The chain links TRBV7-9 to TRBJ2-1; 7 nucleotides line up with TRBD2. The V and J ends lost 5 bases and 8 bases, in that order; junction bases with no gene match: 3. This CDR3 comprises 12 residues. Germline-derived CDR1 and CDR2 are SEHNR and FQNEAQ (reference sequence). CDR3 sequence reads: CASSKLAHEQFF. The CDR3 DNA is TGTGCCAGCAGCAAACTAGCGCATGAGCAGTTCTTC.

V and J are TRBV18 and TRBJ2-5, with 10 bases aligning to TRBD2. Looked up from germline, CDR1 is KGHSH and CDR2 is LQKENI. The CDR3 runs to 16 residues. V shed 4 bases, J shed 5 bases, and the junction held 10 bases outside the gene matches. CDR3 in amino acids: CASSHLNSGRFETQYF. For the CDR3, the DNA is TGTGCCAGCTCACACCTGAATAGCGGGAGGTTTGAGACCCAGTACTTC.

The chain carries TRBV5-1 and TRBJ2-5, with 7 bases aligning to TRBD1. The CDR3 runs 15 residues. Germline assignment: CDR1 SGHRS and CDR2 YFSETQ. V dropped 7 bases and J dropped 5; count of bases not matched to a gene: 14. The CDR3 region has the DNA TGCGCCAGCGGCCGACAGGGCAACGACGGGGAGACCCAGTACTTC. Its protein product is CASGRQGNDGETQYF.

This clone was picked up one time. The chain couples TRBV27 to TRBJ2-4; 8 bases are shared with TRBD1. CDR3 size: 14 residues. The V gene end was trimmed by 7 bases and the J gene end by 11 bases; junction bases not matched to a gene: 13. CDR1 is MNHEY, CDR2 SMNVEV, per germline (reference sequence). In DNA form, the CDR3 reads TGTGCCAGCAAGAAAGCAGGGGGCGTCAGGGTTCAGTACTTC. Amino acids: CASKKAGGVRVQYF.

V usage is TRBV2 and J usage is TRBJ2-3; 12 nucleotides agree with TRBD2. Losses at the gene ends were 0 bases for V and 2 bases for J; bases not matched to a gene: 3. The CDR3 length is 17 residues. Germline-derived CDR1 and CDR2 are SNHLY and FYNNEI. CDR3 coding DNA: TGTGCCAGCAGTGAAGCGCGGACTAGCGGGATCACAGATACGCAGTATTTT. Translation gives CASSEARTSGITDTQYF.

The V gene is TRBV28, the J gene TRBJ1-2, with D possibly TRBD1 on 5 matching bases. Trimming shortened V by 5 bases and J by 5 bases, and 24 bases separated the two germline ends. This CDR3 contains 17 residues. Germline CDR1 is MDHEN and CDR2 is SYDVKM. DNA for the CDR3: TGTGCCAGCAGTATTAAAGAGGCAGGGAGGCCCTATTATGGCTACACCTTC. Protein: CASSIKEAGRPYYGYTF.